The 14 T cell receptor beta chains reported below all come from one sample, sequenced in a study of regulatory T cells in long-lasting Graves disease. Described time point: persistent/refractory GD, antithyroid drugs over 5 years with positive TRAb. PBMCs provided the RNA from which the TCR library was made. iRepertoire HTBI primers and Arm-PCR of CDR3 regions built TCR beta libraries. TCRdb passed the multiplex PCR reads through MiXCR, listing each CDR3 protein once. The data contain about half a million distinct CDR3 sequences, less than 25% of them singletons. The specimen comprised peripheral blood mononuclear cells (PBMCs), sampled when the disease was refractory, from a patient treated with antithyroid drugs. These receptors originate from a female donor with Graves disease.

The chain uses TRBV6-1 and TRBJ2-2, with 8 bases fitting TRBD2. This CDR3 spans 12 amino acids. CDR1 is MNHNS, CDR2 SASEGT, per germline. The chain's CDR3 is CATAGGSGELFF. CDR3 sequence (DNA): TGTGCTACGGCGGGGGGATCCGGGGAGCTGTTTTTT.

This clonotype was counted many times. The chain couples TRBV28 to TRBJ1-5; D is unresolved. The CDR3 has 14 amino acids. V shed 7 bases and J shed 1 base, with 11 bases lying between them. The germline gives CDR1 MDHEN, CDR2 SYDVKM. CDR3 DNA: TGTGCCAGCAATCAGATACCGAGCAATCAGCCCCAGCATTTT. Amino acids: CASNQIPSNQPQHF. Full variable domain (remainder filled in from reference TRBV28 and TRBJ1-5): DVKVTQSSRYLVKRTGEKVFLECVQDMDHENMFWYRQDPGLGLRLIYFSYDVKMKEKGDIPEGYSVSREKKERFSLILESASTNQTSMYLCASNQIPSNQPQHFGDGTRLSIL.

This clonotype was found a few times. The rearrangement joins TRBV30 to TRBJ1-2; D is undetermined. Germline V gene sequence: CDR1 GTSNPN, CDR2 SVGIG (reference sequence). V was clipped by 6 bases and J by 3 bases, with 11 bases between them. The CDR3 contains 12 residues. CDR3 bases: TGTGCCTGCCTAACACCTCACTATGGCTACACCTTC. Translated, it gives CACLTPHYGYTF. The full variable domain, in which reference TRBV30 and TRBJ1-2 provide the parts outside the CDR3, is SQTIHQWPATLVQPVGSPLSLECTVEGTSNPNLYWYRQAAGRGLQLLFYSVGIGQISSEVPQNLSASRPQDRQFILSSKKLLLSDSGFYLCACLTPHYGYTFGSGTRLTVV.

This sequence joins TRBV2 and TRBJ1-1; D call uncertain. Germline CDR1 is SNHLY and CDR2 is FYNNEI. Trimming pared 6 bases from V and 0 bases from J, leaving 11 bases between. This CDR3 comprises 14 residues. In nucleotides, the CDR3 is TGTGCCAGCAGAAATGAGGGAATGAACACTGAAGCTTTCTTT. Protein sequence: CASRNEGMNTEAFF.

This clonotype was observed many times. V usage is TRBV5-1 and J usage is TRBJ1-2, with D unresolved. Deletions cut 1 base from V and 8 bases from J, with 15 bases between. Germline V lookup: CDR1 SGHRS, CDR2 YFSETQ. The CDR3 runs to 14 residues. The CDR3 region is CASSLSWLARGYTF. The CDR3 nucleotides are TGCGCCAGCAGCTTGAGTTGGCTAGCGCGGGGCTACACCTTC.

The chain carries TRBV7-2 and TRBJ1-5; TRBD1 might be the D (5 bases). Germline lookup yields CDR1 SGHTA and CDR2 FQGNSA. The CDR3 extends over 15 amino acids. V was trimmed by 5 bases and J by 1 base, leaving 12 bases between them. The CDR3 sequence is CASSAQRDSNQPQHF. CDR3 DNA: TGTGCCAGCAGCGCACAACGGGACAGCAATCAGCCCCAGCATTTT.

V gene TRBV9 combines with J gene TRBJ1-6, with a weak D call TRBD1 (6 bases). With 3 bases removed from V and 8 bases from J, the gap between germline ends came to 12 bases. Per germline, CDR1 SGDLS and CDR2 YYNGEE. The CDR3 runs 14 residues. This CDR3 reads CASSGGDIHSPLHF. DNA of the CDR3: TGTGCCAGCAGCGGAGGGGACATCCATTCACCCCTCCACTTT. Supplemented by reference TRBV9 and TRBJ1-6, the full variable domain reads DSGVTQTPKHLITATGQRVTLRCSPRSGDLSVYWYQQSLDQGLQFLIQYYNGEERAKGNILERFSAQQFPDLHSELNLSSLELGDSALYFCASSGGDIHSPLHFGNGTRLTVT.

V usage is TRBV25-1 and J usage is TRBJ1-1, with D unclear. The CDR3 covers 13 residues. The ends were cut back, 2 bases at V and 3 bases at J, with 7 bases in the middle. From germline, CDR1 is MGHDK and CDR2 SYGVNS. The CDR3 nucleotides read TGTGCCAGCAGTGAAGCGTCTCACACTGAAGCTTTCTTT. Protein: CASSEASHTEAFF.

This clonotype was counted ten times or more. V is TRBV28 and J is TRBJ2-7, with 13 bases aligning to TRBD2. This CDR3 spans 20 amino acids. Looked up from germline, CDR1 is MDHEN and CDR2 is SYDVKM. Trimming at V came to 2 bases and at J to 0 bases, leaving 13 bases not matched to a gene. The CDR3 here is CASSLLNAGTSGTFSYEQYF. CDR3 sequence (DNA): TGTGCCAGCAGTTTACTTAATGCCGGGACTAGCGGGACATTCTCCTACGAGCAGTACTTC. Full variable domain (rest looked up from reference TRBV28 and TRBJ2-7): DVKVTQSSRYLVKRTGEKVFLECVQDMDHENMFWYRQDPGLGLRLIYFSYDVKMKEKGDIPEGYSVSREKKERFSLILESASTNQTSMYLCASSLLNAGTSGTFSYEQYFGPGTRLTVT.

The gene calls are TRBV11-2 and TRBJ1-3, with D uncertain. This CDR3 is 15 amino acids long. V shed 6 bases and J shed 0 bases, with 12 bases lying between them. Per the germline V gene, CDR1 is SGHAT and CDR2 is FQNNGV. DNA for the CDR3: TGTGCCAGCAGACAACTTGCGGGCTCTGGAAACACCATATATTTT. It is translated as CASRQLAGSGNTIYF.

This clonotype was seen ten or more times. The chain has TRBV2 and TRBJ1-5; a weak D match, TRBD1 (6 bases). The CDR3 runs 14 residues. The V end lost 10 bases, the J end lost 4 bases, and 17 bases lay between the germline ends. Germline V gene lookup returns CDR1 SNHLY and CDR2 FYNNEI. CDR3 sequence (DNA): TGTGCCACCTCTCCAGGGGAAGGAAATCAGCCCCAGCATTTT. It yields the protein CATSPGEGNQPQHF.

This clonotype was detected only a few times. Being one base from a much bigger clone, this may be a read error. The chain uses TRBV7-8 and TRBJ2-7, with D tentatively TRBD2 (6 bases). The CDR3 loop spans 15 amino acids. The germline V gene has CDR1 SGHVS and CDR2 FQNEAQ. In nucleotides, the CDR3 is TGTGCCAACAGCTTAGCGAGGCTAGCGACCTACGAGCAGTACTTC. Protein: CANSLARLATYEQYF.

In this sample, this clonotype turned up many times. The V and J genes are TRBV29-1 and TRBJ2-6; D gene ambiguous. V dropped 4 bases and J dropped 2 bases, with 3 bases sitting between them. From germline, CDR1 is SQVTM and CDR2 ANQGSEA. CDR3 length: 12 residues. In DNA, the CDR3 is TGCAGCGTTGTTACTGGGGCCAACGTCCTGACTTTC. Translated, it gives CSVVTGANVLTF.

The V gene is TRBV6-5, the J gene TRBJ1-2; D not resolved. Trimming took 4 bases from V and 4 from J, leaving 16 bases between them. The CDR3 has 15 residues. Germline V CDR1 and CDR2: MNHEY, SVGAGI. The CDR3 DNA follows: TGTGCCAGCAGTTGGGAAGCGAGAACGGCCTATGGCTACACCTTC. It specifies CASSWEARTAYGYTF.